A selection of T cell receptor beta chains follows, all from one sample in a study of blood T cells in healthy people across ages. TCRdb fed the 5' RACE reads into MiXCR, producing one record per CDR3 protein. Of over 1,500,000 distinct CDR3 sequences in the sample, around 50% are singletons; the top ten hold over 2%. Sequenced: blood. Receptor source: a woman between 40 and 55 years old in good health. Each CDR3 is given with its conserved first and last residue. Rows give clone size only sometimes, using once, few, many, or a class for an expanded clone.

v_gene: TRBV9; abundance: .; CDR3aa: CASSPRGFDEKLFF
v_gene: TRBV7-2; abundance: once; CDR3aa: CASSLLGAYDEQFF
v_gene: TRBV4-3; abundance: few; CDR3aa: CASSQDFLAGRGYHENEQFF
v_gene: TRBV7-2; abundance: few; CDR3aa: CASSLEDARSYTF
v_gene: TRBV9; abundance: .; CDR3aa: CASSRSGWSSYEQYF
v_gene: TRBV20-1; abundance: .; CDR3aa: CSASQYGAGGWMETQYF
v_gene: TRBV4-2; abundance: .; CDR3aa: CASSQEVRLGRSNGSPLHF
v_gene: TRBV6-5; abundance: .; CDR3aa: CASSATGLSYEQYF
v_gene: TRBV25-1; abundance: .; CDR3aa: CASSDKRGVTDTQYF
v_gene: TRBV14; abundance: .; CDR3aa: CASSQRLGGDTQYF
v_gene: TRBV6-5; abundance: .; CDR3aa: CASSSIWTGVGANVLTF
v_gene: TRBV4-3; abundance: once; CDR3aa: CAGSQGQSKSGANVLTF
v_gene: TRBV4-2; abundance: few; CDR3aa: CASSAPGLALNEQFF
v_gene: TRBV12-3/TRBV12-4; abundance: .; CDR3aa: CASSLLRGMVADTQYF
v_gene: TRBV11-2; abundance: .; CDR3aa: CASSLDPASERGVTDTQYF
v_gene: TRBV20-1; abundance: .; CDR3aa: CSAPPEANYGYTF
v_gene: TRBV20-1; abundance: few; CDR3aa: CSARLAGEGTQYF
v_gene: TRBV28; abundance: .; CDR3aa: CASSPQQGSSTEAFF